The present entry profiles one T cell receptor (beta chain) with its context. In the source study's methods: Cell counts per sample came from amplifying reference gene primers. Using immunoSEQ multiplex PCR, the repertoire was profiled, and TCRdb retains in-frame clones only, with some absent. Clone size and V and J calls were adopted from that table, with D and trimming inferred from the DNA. The sample has roughly 80,000 clones, about four fifths seen once; the top ten hold about 12%. The record originates from a study of blood T cell repertoires in COVID-19. Study-level background: Material from acute and convalescent COVID-19 was sourced from the United States, Italy and Spain. Sample material is recorded as cDNA or gDNA derived from T cells, B-cell-depleted T cells, or PBMCs.

The junction had 7 bases not matched to a gene; V was cut back by 8 bases and J by 4 bases. CDR1 MNHEY and CDR2 SVGAGI come from the germline V gene. The CDR3 is 13 residues long. The sequencing sample was made of peripheral blood. This TCR was recovered from a human donor in a cohort sampled during active COVID-19. The chain has TRBV6-5 and TRBJ2-7, with 8 positions matching TRBD2. The CDR3 loop reads CASPAGRGYEQYF. CDR3 bases: TGTGCCAGCCCGGCCGGGAGGGGGTACGAGCAGTACTTC.